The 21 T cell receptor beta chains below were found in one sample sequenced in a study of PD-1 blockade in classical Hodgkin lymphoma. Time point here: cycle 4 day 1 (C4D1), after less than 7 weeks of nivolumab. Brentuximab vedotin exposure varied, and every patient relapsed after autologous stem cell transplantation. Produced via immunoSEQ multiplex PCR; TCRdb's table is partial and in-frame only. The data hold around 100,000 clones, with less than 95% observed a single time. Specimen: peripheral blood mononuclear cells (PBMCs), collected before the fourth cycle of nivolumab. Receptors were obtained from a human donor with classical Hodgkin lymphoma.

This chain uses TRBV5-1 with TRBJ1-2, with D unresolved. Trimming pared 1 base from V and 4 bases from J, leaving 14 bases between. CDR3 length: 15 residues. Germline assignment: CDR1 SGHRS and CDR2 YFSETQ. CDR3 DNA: TGCGCCAGCAGCTTGAACGACCCTACGATCTATGGCTACACCTTC. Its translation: CASSLNDPTIYGYTF.

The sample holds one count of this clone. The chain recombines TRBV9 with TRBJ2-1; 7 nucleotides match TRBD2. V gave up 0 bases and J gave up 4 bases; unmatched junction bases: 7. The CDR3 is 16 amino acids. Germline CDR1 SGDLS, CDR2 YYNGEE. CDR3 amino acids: CASSVVPAGTYNEQFF. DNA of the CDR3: TGTGCCAGCAGCGTAGTGCCAGCGGGGACTTACAATGAGCAGTTCTTC.

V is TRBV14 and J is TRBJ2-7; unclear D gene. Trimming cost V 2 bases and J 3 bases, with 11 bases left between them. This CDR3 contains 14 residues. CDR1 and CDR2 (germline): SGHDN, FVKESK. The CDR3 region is CASSQFLTYYEQYF. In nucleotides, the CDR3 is TGTGCCAGCAGCCAATTCTTAACTTACTACGAGCAGTACTTC.

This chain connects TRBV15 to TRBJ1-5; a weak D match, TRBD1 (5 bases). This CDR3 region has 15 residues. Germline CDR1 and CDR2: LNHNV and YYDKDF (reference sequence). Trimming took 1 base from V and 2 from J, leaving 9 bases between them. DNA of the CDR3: TGTGCCACCAGCAGAGTGTCCAGGGGCAATCAGCCCCAGCATTTT. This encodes CATSRVSRGNQPQHF.

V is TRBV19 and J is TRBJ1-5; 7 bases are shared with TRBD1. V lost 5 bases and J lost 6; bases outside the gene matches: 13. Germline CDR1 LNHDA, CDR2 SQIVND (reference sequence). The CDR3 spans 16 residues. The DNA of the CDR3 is TGTGCCAGTAGTGCTTGGGTGGGACAGAAGGGTCAGCCCCAGCATTTT. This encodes CASSAWVGQKGQPQHF.

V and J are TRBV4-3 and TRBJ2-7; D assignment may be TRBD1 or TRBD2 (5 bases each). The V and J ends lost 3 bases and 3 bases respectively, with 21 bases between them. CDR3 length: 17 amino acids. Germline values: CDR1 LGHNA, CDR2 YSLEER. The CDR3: CASSHAQGGAGIYEQYF. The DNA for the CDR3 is TGCGCCAGCAGCCATGCCCAGGGTGGCGCCGGGATCTACGAGCAGTACTTC.

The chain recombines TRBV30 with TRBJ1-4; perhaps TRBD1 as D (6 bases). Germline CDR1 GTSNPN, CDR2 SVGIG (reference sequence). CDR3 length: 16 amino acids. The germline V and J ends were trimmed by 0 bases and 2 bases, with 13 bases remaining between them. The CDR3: CAWSVLTGYTNEKLFF. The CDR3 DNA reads TGTGCCTGGAGTGTACTGACAGGATATACTAATGAAAAACTGTTTTTT.

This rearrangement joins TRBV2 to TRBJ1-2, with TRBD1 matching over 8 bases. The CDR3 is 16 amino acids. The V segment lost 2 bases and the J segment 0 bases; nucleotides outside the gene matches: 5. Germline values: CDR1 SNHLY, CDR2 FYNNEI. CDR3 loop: CASSEYGQGSNYGYTF. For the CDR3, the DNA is TGTGCCAGCAGTGAATACGGACAGGGATCTAACTATGGCTACACCTTC.

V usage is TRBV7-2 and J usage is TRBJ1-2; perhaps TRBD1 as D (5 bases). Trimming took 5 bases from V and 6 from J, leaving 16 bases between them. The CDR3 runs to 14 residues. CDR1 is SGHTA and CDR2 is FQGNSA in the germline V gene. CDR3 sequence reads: CASSQMATADGYTF. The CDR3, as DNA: TGTGCCAGCAGCCAAATGGCGACAGCCGATGGCTACACCTTC.

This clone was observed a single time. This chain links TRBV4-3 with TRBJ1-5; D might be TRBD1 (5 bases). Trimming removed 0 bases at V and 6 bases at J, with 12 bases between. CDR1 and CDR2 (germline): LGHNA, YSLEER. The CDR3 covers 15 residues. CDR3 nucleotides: TGCGCCAGCAGCCAAGATGTGAGGGGTGGTCAGCCCCAGCATTTT. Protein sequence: CASSQDVRGGQPQHF.

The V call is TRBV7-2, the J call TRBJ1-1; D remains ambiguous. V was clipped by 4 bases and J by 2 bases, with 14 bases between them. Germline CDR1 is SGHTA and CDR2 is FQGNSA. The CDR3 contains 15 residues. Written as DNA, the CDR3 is TGTGCCAGCAGCTCCACTGACACAGTTAACACTGAAGCTTTCTTT. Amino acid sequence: CASSSTDTVNTEAFF.

CDR3 sequence: CASSLRQGRELFF. The CDR3 bases are TGTGCCAGCAGCTTGCGGCAGGGCCGGGAGCTGTTTTTT. This chain links TRBV5-8 with TRBJ2-2; a possible D gene is TRBD1 (5 bases). CDR1 SGHTS and CDR2 YDEGEE come from the germline V gene. V lost 1 base, J lost 9 bases, and 10 bases lay in between. The CDR3 has 13 residues.

CDR3 DNA sequence: TGTGCCAGCAGCCTCAACTCGGGCGGGGGTTTGGGGGAGACCCAGTACTTC. Translating gives CASSLNSGGGLGETQYF. This rearrangement joins TRBV7-7 to TRBJ2-5; 7 bases map to TRBD2. Per the germline V gene, CDR1 is SSHAT and CDR2 is FNYEAQ (reference sequence). The CDR3 is made up of 17 amino acids. J lost 5 bases, V lost 5 bases, and 17 bases had no gene match. The full variable domain, rest sourced from reference TRBV7-7 and TRBJ2-5, is GAGVSQSPRYKVTKRGQDVTLRCDPISSHATLYWYQQALGQGPEFLTYFNYEAQPDKSGLPSDRFSAERPEGSISTLTIQRTEQRDSAMYRCASSLNSGGGLGETQYFGPGTRLLVL.

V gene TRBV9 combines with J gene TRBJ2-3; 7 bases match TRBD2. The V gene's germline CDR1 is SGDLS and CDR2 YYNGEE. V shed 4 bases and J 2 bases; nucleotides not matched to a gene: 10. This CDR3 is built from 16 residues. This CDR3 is CASSPSVSGLTDTQYF. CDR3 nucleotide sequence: TGTGCCAGCAGCCCCTCGGTTAGCGGGCTCACAGATACGCAGTATTTT. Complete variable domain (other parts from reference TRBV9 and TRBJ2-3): DSGVTQTPKHLITATGQRVTLRCSPRSGDLSVYWYQQSLDQGLQFLIQYYNGEERAKGNILERFSAQQFPDLHSELNLSSLELGDSALYFCASSPSVSGLTDTQYFGPGTRLTVL.

CDR3 nucleotides: TGCGCCAGCAGCCAAGAGGCGGGAATTGAATATGGCTACACCTTC. This translates into CASSQEAGIEYGYTF. The chain is built from TRBV4-1 and TRBJ1-2; D unresolved. Trimming left V 0 bases short and J 5 bases short, with 13 bases between. This CDR3 is 15 amino acids long. The germline gives CDR1 MGHRA, CDR2 YSYEKL.

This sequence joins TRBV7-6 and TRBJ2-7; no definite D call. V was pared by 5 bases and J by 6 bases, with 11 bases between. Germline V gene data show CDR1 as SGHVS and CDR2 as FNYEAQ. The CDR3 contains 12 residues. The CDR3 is CASSQQTPEQYF. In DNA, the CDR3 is TGTGCCAGCAGCCAGCAGACACCCGAGCAGTACTTC.

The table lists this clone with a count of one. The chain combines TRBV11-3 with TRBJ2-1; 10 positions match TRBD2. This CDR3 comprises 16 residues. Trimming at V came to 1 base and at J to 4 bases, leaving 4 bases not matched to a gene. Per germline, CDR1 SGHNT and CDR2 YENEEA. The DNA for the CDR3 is TGTGCCAGCAGCTTAGGAATAGCGGGGGGTTACAATGAGCAGTTCTTC. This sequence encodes CASSLGIAGGYNEQFF.

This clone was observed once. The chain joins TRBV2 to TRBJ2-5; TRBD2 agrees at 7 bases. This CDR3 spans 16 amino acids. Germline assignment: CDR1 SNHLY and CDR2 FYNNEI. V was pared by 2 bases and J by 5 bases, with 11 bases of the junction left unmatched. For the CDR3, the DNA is TGTGCCAGCAGTGAATTAGGACTAGGGAGGAAGGAGACCCAGTACTTC. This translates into CASSELGLGRKETQYF.

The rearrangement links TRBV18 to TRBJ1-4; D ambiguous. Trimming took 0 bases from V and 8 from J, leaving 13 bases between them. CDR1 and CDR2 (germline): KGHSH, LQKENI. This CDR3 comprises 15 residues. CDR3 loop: CASSPPSQVGEKLFF. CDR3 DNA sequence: TGTGCCAGCTCACCACCGAGCCAAGTAGGCGAAAAACTGTTTTTT.

CDR3 in DNA: TGTGCCAGCAGTTACGGAGACTTAGGGGCCCATGAGCAGTTCTTC. It encodes CASSYGDLGAHEQFF. The V and J genes are TRBV6-5 and TRBJ2-1; a possible D gene is TRBD1 (5 bases). The CDR3 has 15 residues. Germline V gene data show CDR1 as MNHEY and CDR2 as SVGAGI. V lost 2 bases to trimming and J lost 8 bases, with 16 bases between them.

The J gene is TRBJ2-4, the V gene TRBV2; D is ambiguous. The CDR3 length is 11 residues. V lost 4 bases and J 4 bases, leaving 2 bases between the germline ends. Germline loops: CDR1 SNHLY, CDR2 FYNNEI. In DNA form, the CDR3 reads TGTGCCAGCAGTGGGAAAAACATTCAGTACTTC. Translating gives CASSGKNIQYF.